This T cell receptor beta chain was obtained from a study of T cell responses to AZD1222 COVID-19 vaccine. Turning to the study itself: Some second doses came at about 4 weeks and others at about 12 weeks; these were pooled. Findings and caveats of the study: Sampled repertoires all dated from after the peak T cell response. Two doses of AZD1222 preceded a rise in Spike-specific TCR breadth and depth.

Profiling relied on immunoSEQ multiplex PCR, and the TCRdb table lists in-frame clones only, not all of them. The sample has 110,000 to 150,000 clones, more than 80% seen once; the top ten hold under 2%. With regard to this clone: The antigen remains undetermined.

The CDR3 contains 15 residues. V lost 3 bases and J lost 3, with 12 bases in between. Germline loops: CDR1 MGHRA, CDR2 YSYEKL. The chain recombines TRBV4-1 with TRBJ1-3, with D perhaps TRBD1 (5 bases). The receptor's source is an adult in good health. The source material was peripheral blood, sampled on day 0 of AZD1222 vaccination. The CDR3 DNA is TGCGCCAGCAGCCAGGGGGAGATAGGTGGAAACACCATATATTTT. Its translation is CASSQGEIGGNTIYF.